The subject of this entry is one TCR beta chain. Participants were aged about 18 to 90 years from about 25 US areas. The data belong to a study of blood T cell repertoires in COVID-19. TCRdb's copy holds only in-frame clones and misses some; the assay was immunoSEQ multiplex PCR. There are almost 250,000 clones in the sample; 85% occur only once, and about 9.1% lies in the top ten. The V segment lost 5 bases and the J segment 4 bases; nucleotides outside the gene matches: 7. CDR1 is LGHDT and CDR2 is YNNKEL in the germline V gene (reference sequence). The CDR3 has 15 residues. This receptor was identified in a woman aged 45-65 years with acute COVID-19. V is TRBV3-1 (or the pseudogene TRBV3-2) and J is TRBJ1-2, with 10 bases that match TRBD1. The sample taken for sequencing was PBMCs or T cells enriched from blood (not recorded which). CDR3 DNA sequence: TGTGCCAGCAGCGCGAGACAGGGGGCTCTCTATGGCTACACCTTC. This translates into CASSARQGALYGYTF.